This entry lists 20 T cell receptor beta chains sequenced from one sample in a study of OX40 agonist ivuxolimab in advanced cancers. The receptor library was made with the immunoSEQ multiplex PCR assay. TCRdb took this table from immuneACCESS and kept in-frame rearrangements with V and J called. Such tables lack part of the clones; where checked against another copy, unresolved V genes explain under half of the gap, and the rest is unexplained. The sample includes about 51,000 clones, with roughly 86% observed a single time. The ten largest account for about 3.7% of the sample. The sample was CD4+ or CD8+ T cells sorted from blood, taken in a trial of the OX40 agonist ivuxolimab. The receptors were gathered from an adult with an advanced solid tumor such as melanoma, head and neck, liver or kidney cancer.

This rearrangement joins TRBV9 to TRBJ2-5; 12 positions agree with TRBD2. TRBJ2-7 explains the end of the DNA better; the J call may be wrong. Germline V gene data show CDR1 as SGDLS and CDR2 as YYNGEE. The CDR3 has 15 residues. In nucleotides, the CDR3 is TGTGCCAGCAGCGCCGGACTAGCGGGGACCTACGAGCAGTACTTC. Protein sequence: CASSAGLAGTYEQYF.

The rearrangement links TRBV7-9 to TRBJ2-5; 8 bases map to TRBD1. Germline CDR1 and CDR2: SEHNR and FQNEAQ (reference sequence). The trim removed 3 bases at V and 2 bases at J, leaving 2 bases unmatched. CDR3 size: 14 residues. For the CDR3, the DNA is TGTGCCAGCAGCTTCAGACAGGGGCAAGAGACCCAGTACTTC. Its protein product is CASSFRQGQETQYF.

The chain links TRBV28 to TRBJ1-5; D uncertain. CDR3 size: 14 residues. Germline values: CDR1 MDHEN, CDR2 SYDVKM. The germline V and J ends were trimmed by 3 bases and 0 bases, with 6 bases remaining between them. CDR3 bases: TGTGCCAGCAGTTTGAGCCTTAGCAATCAGCCCCAGCATTTT. Protein: CASSLSLSNQPQHF. Drawing the rest from reference TRBV28 and TRBJ1-5, the complete variable domain is DVKVTQSSRYLVKRTGEKVFLECVQDMDHENMFWYRQDPGLGLRLIYFSYDVKMKEKGDIPEGYSVSREKKERFSLILESASTNQTSMYLCASSLSLSNQPQHFGDGTRLSIL.

J is TRBJ1-3 and V is TRBV7-9; D is unresolved. V lost 2 bases to trimming and J lost 4 bases, with 9 bases between them. The CDR3 covers 14 residues. The V gene's germline CDR1 is SEHNR and CDR2 FQNEAQ (reference sequence). The CDR3 region is CASSLKGSGNTIYF. As DNA, the CDR3 is TGTGCCAGCAGCTTAAAGGGCTCCGGAAACACCATATATTTT.

The genes are TRBV7-3 and TRBJ2-1; 7 nucleotides line up with TRBD1. V trimming: 0 bases; J trimming: 4 bases; junction bases outside the gene matches: 6. CDR1 and CDR2 (germline): SGHTA, FQGTGA. This CDR3 comprises 16 residues. CDR3 nucleotides: TGTGCCAGCAGCTTAACAACGGCAGGGGGATACAATGAGCAGTTCTTC. This sequence encodes CASSLTTAGGYNEQFF.

This clone has only one observation. The V gene is TRBV2, the J gene TRBJ2-1, with TRBD1 as a possible D gene (5 bases). The CDR3 is 13 residues long. V shed 6 bases and J shed 5 bases, with 11 bases lying between them. Germline V lookup: CDR1 SNHLY, CDR2 FYNNEI. The CDR3 nucleotides are TGTGCCAGCAGCGGACAACTCAACAATGAGCAGTTCTTC. This sequence encodes CASSGQLNNEQFF. The full variable domain, in which reference TRBV2 and TRBJ2-1 provide the parts outside the CDR3, is EPEVTQTPSHQVTQMGQEVILRCVPISNHLYFYWYRQILGQKVEFLVSFYNNEISEKSEIFDDQFSVERPDGSNFTLKIRSTKLEDSAMYFCASSGQLNNEQFFGPGTRLTVL.

The rearrangement joins TRBV30 to TRBJ1-2; D unclear. The CDR3 is 13 residues long. The V and J ends lost 1 base and 3 bases respectively, with 9 bases between them. Germline assignment: CDR1 GTSNPN and CDR2 SVGIG (reference sequence). CDR3 sequence (DNA): TGTGCCTGGAGTGGTGAAGTCGACTATGGCTACACCTTC. It encodes CAWSGEVDYGYTF.

The table lists this clone with a count of one. One end of the junction fails to match germline, which may point to a read error. The sample contains more than one DNA sequence encoding this CDR3. This rearrangement joins TRBV6-5 to TRBJ2-7, with TRBD1 identical over 8 bases. This CDR3 has 14 residues. Germline values: CDR1 MNHEY, CDR2 SVGAGI. The CDR3 nucleotides are TGTGCCAGCAGTTCCCTTGGACAGGGCCCCGAGCAATACTTC. Translated: CASSSLGQGPEQYF.

This clone has just one count. The rearrangement joins TRBV7-2 to TRBJ2-7; no clear D. CDR1 and CDR2 from the germline V gene are SGHTA and FQGNSA. CDR3 length: 13 amino acids. V dropped 4 bases and J dropped 3 bases, with 10 bases sitting between them. Here the CDR3 reads CASSSTRNYEQYF. CDR3 nucleotide sequence: TGTGCCAGCAGCTCGACTCGGAACTACGAGCAGTACTTC. The whole variable domain, filled in from reference TRBV7-2 and TRBJ2-7, reads GAGVSQSPSNKVTEKGKDVELRCDPISGHTALYWYRQSLGQGLEFLIYFQGNSAPDKSGLPSDRFSAERTGGSVSTLTIQRTQQEDSAVYLCASSSTRNYEQYFGPGTRLTVT.

The chain combines TRBV4-1 with TRBJ2-7; 7 bases align to TRBD2. V gave up 0 bases and J gave up 3 bases; unmatched junction bases: 2. The CDR3 loop spans 14 amino acids. Germline loops: CDR1 MGHRA, CDR2 YSYEKL. The CDR3 loop is CASSQDPGGYEQYF. The CDR3, as DNA: TGCGCCAGCAGCCAAGACCCGGGAGGCTACGAGCAGTACTTC.

The chain couples TRBV10-2 to TRBJ2-3; 7 positions match TRBD2. Germline CDR1 WSHSY, CDR2 SAAADI. The CDR3 consists of 18 residues. The J segment lost 0 bases and the V segment lost 8 bases, leaving 17 bases of the junction unmatched. The CDR3 spells CASVSPPGTTESTDTQYF. The CDR3 coding sequence is TGCGCCAGCGTTTCCCCACCGGGGACTACAGAGAGCACAGATACGCAGTATTTT.

The rearrangement uses TRBV5-6 and TRBJ2-2; 9 bases align to TRBD1. The V gene's germline CDR1 is SGHDT and CDR2 YYEEEE. Unmatched junction bases numbered 17, after V lost 4 bases and J lost 7 bases. This CDR3 contains 18 residues. CDR3 protein: CASSEYWGQGLFGGELFF. The CDR3 bases are TGTGCCAGCAGCGAATACTGGGGACAGGGTCTTTTTGGCGGGGAGCTGTTTTTT. Based on the CDR3 plus reference TRBV5-6 and TRBJ2-2, the full variable domain is DAGVTQSPTHLIKTRGQQVTLRCSPKSGHDTVSWYQQALGQGPQFIFQYYEEEERQRGNFPDRFSGHQFPNYSSELNVNALLLGDSALYLCASSEYWGQGLFGGELFFGEGSRLTVL.

This clone was seen only once. The chain uses TRBV5-1 and TRBJ2-5, with unresolved D. The V and J ends lost 0 bases and 7 bases respectively, with 16 bases between them. CDR1 and CDR2 from the germline V gene are SGHRS and YFSETQ. The CDR3 runs 15 residues. The CDR3 bases are TGCGCCAGCAGCTTGGGGGGAAACGCAGGTGGGACCCAGTACTTC. This gives the protein CASSLGGNAGGTQYF.

The V call is TRBV11-1, the J call TRBJ1-1; TRBD1 aligns across 7 bases. Germline V gene lookup returns CDR1 SGHAT and CDR2 FQDESV (reference sequence). J was trimmed by 4 bases and V by 5 bases; bases with no gene match: 7. This CDR3 is built from 14 residues. Here the CDR3 reads CASSPRGLRTEAFF. The CDR3 DNA sequence: TGTGCCAGCAGCCCGAGGGGGCTGCGCACTGAAGCTTTCTTT.

This clone was found once. The rearrangement links TRBV6-5 to TRBJ2-2; D unresolved. CDR1 is MNHEY, CDR2 SVGAGI, per germline. V was pared by 4 bases and J by 1 base, with 4 bases between. The CDR3 runs to 13 residues. CDR3 bases: TGTGCCAGCAGTTCCGGGAACACCGGGGAGCTGTTTTTT. Translating it yields CASSSGNTGELFF.

The chain employs TRBV28 and TRBJ2-7, with 10 nucleotides matching TRBD1. Trimming took 7 bases from V and 3 from J; bases not matched to a gene: 6. The CDR3 covers 14 residues. Germline V CDR1 and CDR2: MDHEN, SYDVKM. CDR3 DNA: TGTGCCAGCAAGCACGGGACAGGGGTCTACGAGCAGTACTTC. This codes for CASKHGTGVYEQYF.

Only one count was recorded for this clone. The rearrangement joins TRBV10-3 to TRBJ2-7; weak D call: TRBD1 (6 bases). The CDR3 is made up of 13 amino acids. With 2 bases removed from V and 7 bases from J, the gap between germline ends came to 12 bases. Germline assignment: CDR1 ENHRY and CDR2 SYGVKD. DNA for the CDR3: TGTGCCATCAGTGAGCCCACAGGGACAGAGCAGTACTTC. Residues: CAISEPTGTEQYF.

This chain joins TRBV19 and TRBJ2-2; D might be TRBD2 (6 bases). V lost 5 bases and J lost 6, with 16 bases in between. From germline, CDR1 is LNHDA and CDR2 SQIVND (reference sequence). This CDR3 spans 15 amino acids. The CDR3 spells CASSRRDSLPGELFF. Written as DNA, the CDR3 is TGTGCCAGTAGTCGCCGGGACTCCCTCCCCGGGGAGCTGTTTTTT.

This clone has a single count. The chain carries TRBV6-5 and TRBJ2-7; 8 nucleotides match TRBD2. The germline CDR1 and CDR2 sequences are MNHEY and SVGAGI. The J segment lost 4 bases and the V segment lost 6 bases, leaving 11 bases of the junction unmatched. The CDR3 is made up of 15 amino acids. The CDR3 region is CASRLGPGGNYEQYF. Written as DNA, the CDR3 is TGTGCCAGCAGACTGGGGCCGGGAGGGAATTACGAGCAGTACTTC.

The rearrangement links TRBV27 to TRBJ2-7, with a weak D call TRBD1 (5 bases). Looked up from germline, CDR1 is MNHEY and CDR2 is SMNVEV (reference sequence). V lost 4 bases, J lost 5 bases, and 18 bases lay in between. The CDR3 loop spans 15 amino acids. This chain's CDR3 is CASSSSRQGLNEQYF. CDR3 DNA sequence: TGTGCCAGCAGTTCGTCCAGGCAGGGTTTGAACGAGCAGTACTTC.